These T cell receptor beta chains were read from a single sample in a study of PD-L1 blockade in urothelial cancer. Here immunoSEQ multiplex PCR was the method, and the copy in TCRdb shows in-frame clones only, minus some. The data hold over 100,000 clones, with 70% to 85% observed a single time. Material: PBMCs, obtained around atezolizumab (anti-PD-L1) treatment. These receptors all stem from a man over 45 with urothelial cancer. The CDR3 runs from the conserved cysteine through the conserved F or W. D genes are given only for firm matches. Clone size appears in some rows only: once, few, many, or a class for an expanded clone.

TRBJ2-7 TRBV19 TRBD1 NA CASSKTGTVSYEQYF TGTGCCAGTAGTAAAACCGGGACAGTCTCCTACGAGCAGTACTTC
TRBJ1-5 TRBV6-6 NA few CASSKRQQNQPQHF TGTGCCAGCAGTAAACGACAGCAAAATCAGCCCCAGCATTTT
TRBJ2-1 TRBV6-5 TRBD2 NA CASRRLAGDDNEQFF TGTGCCAGCAGAAGACTAGCGGGGGACGACAATGAGCAGTTCTTC
TRBJ2-5 TRBV14 TRBD2 NA CASSQTRGVVQETQYF TGTGCCAGCAGCCAAACCCGGGGGGTTGTCCAAGAGACCCAGTACTTC
TRBJ2-4 TRBV19 TRBD1 NA CASSSSTGRSATDIQYF TGTGCCAGTAGTAGCTCGACAGGGCGGTCGGCAACGGACATTCAGTACTTC
TRBJ1-3 TRBV6-6 NA once CASILNFSGNTIYF TGTGCCAGCATCTTAAACTTCTCTGGAAACACCATATATTTT
TRBJ2-3 TRBV5-1 NA NA CASSLAGVGTDTQYF TGCGCCAGCAGCTTGGCAGGGGTTGGCACAGATACGCAGTATTTT
TRBJ2-2 TRBV27 NA NA CASSFANTGELFF TGTGCCAGCAGTTTCGCGAACACCGGGGAGCTGTTTTTT
TRBJ1-6 TRBV5-8 NA NA CASSLTGRNSPLHF TGTGCCAGCAGCTTGACAGGGCGGAATTCACCCCTCCACTTT
TRBJ2-7 TRBV5-1 NA NA CASSLGAVSSYEQYF TGCGCCAGCAGCTTGGGGGCAGTCAGCTCCTACGAGCAGTACTTC
TRBJ1-2 TRBV6-6 NA NA CAAGGSNYGYTF TGTGCCGCGGGGGGATCCAACTATGGCTACACCTTC
TRBJ2-1 TRBV5-1 NA NA CASSLVLDNEQFF TGCGCCAGCAGCTTGGTGCTAGACAATGAGCAGTTCTTC
TRBJ2-7 TRBV6-5 NA NA CASSLRDISYEQYF TGTGCCAGCAGTTTGCGAGACATTTCCTACGAGCAGTACTTC
TRBJ2-2 TRBV15 TRBD2 NA CATSRALTSGDTGELFF TGTGCCACCAGCAGAGCGCTGACTAGCGGGGACACCGGGGAGCTGTTTTTT
TRBJ1-5 TRBV18 TRBD1 NA CASSPRTGLGQPQHF TGTGCCAGCTCACCACGGACAGGGTTAGGTCAGCCCCAGCATTTT
TRBJ2-7 TRBV2 TRBD2 NA CASKAAGGPYEQYF TGTGCCAGCAAAGCAGCGGGAGGGCCTTACGAGCAGTACTTC
TRBJ1-5 TRBV14 NA few CASSQVFRENSNQPQHF TGTGCCAGCAGCCAAGTGTTTCGGGAGAATAGCAATCAGCCCCAGCATTTT
TRBJ2-1 TRBV30 TRBD2 NA CAWTGRGGRGYNEQFF TGTGCCTGGACCGGGCGGGGGGGGAGAGGTTACAATGAGCAGTTCTTC
TRBJ2-1 TRBV5-4 TRBD1 NA CASRQGNEQFF TGTGCCAGCAGACAGGGGAATGAGCAGTTCTTC
TRBJ2-3 TRBV6-6 TRBD2 NA CASRTGTSGWNTQYF TGTGCCAGCAGAACCGGGACTAGCGGGTGGAATACGCAGTATTTT
TRBJ2-1 TRBV5-6 TRBD2 NA CASSLRTRGGNEQFF TGTGCCAGCAGCTTAAGGACTAGAGGCGGTAATGAGCAGTTCTTC
TRBJ2-1 TRBV11-1 TRBD2 NA CASSLTGTSGSQNEQFF TGTGCCAGCAGTCTTACCGGGACTAGCGGGAGTCAGAATGAGCAGTTCTTC
TRBJ2-1 TRBV11-2 NA NA CASSFDSDTYDNEQFF TGTGCCAGCAGCTTTGACAGTGACACGTATGACAATGAGCAGTTCTTC
TRBJ1-1 TRBV14 TRBD1 NA CASSKPGQGSNTEAFF TGTGCCAGCAGCAAACCGGGACAGGGGTCGAACACTGAAGCTTTCTTT
TRBJ1-2 TRBV6-5 TRBD1 NA CASSYSRDRGEGYTF TGTGCCAGCAGTTACTCCCGGGACAGGGGTGAAGGCTACACCTTC
TRBJ2-1 TRBV28 TRBD2 NA CASSLVSGSGNEQFF TGTGCCAGCAGTTTAGTTAGCGGGAGTGGCAATGAGCAGTTCTTC
TRBJ2-7 TRBV5-1 TRBD2 NA CASSLSGTSGFYEQYF TGCGCCAGCAGCCTATCCGGGACTAGCGGGTTCTACGAGCAGTACTTC
TRBJ1-1 TRBV18 NA once CASSNRDEAFF TGTGCCAGCTCAAACAGGGACGAAGCTTTCTTT
TRBJ1-1 TRBV28 NA NA CASNSHGRIDTEAFF TGTGCCAGCAATTCCCACGGCAGGATCGACACTGAAGCTTTCTTT
TRBJ2-3 TRBV27 TRBD2 NA CASSGHELAGDTDTQYF TGTGCCAGCAGTGGGCATGAATTGGCGGGGGACACAGATACGCAGTATTTT
TRBJ2-7 TRBV5-6 TRBD1 NA CASSLRGRDRKYF TGTGCCAGCAGCTTAAGGGGAAGGGACAGGAAGTACTTC
TRBJ2-5 TRBV11-3 TRBD2 NA CASSKLAGDGGQTQYF TGTGCCAGCAGCAAACTAGCGGGAGATGGAGGGCAGACCCAGTACTTC
TRBJ1-2 TRBV7-2 NA NA CASSSRQNYGYTF TGTGCCAGCAGCTCACGACAGAACTATGGCTACACCTTC
TRBJ2-7 TRBV5-1 TRBD1 NA CASSLDPSGQSYEQYF TGCGCCAGCAGCTTGGATCCCTCGGGACAGAGCTACGAGCAGTACTTC
TRBJ1-2 TRBV9 NA once CASSNSKLQGSYGYTF TGTGCCAGCAGCAACTCCAAACTACAGGGATCCTATGGCTACACCTTC
TRBJ1-2 TRBV28 TRBD1 NA CASTEGQGAIYGYTF TGTGCCAGCACAGAAGGACAGGGGGCGATTTATGGCTACACCTTC
TRBJ2-1 TRBV4-2 NA NA CASSQVPGEDYEQFF TGTGCCAGCAGCCAAGTTCCGGGGGAGGACTATGAGCAGTTCTTC
TRBJ2-3 TRBV28 NA NA CASSMAGNTDTQYF TGTGCCAGCAGTATGGCGGGGAACACAGATACGCAGTATTTT
TRBJ2-1 TRBV5-1 TRBD2 NA CASMKSGEYYNEQFF TGCGCCAGCATGAAAAGCGGGGAATACTACAATGAGCAGTTCTTC
TRBJ1-1 TRBV7-9 NA NA CASSLDMMNTEAFF TGTGCCAGCAGCCTCGACATGATGAACACTGAAGCTTTCTTT